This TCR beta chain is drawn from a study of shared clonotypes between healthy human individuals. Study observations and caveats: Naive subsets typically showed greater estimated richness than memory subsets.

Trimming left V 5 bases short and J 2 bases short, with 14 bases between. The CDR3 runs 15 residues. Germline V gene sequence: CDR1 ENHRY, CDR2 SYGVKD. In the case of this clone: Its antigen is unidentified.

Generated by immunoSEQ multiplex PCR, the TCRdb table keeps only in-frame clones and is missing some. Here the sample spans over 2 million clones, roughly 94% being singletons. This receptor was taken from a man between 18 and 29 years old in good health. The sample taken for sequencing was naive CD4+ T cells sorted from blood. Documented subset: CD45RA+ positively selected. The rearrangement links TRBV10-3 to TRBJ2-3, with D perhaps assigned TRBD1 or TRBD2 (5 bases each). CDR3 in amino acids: CAISTRDGLTDTQYF. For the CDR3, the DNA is TGTGCCATCAGTACCCGGGACGGCCTCACAGATACGCAGTATTTT.